The entry below describes one T cell receptor (beta chain). The antigen is undetermined. The record originates from a study of a mutant IDH1 vaccine in newly diagnosed glioma. Study-wide context: Males made up about 62% and females about 40% of treated patients, whose mean age was about 37 years. Patients previously underwent radiotherapy, temozolomide, or both, and most underwent both. Overall study findings and caveats: The vaccine induced immune responses, and these occurred in around 94% of patients.

Repertoires were generated with immunoSEQ multiplex PCR, while TCRdb's copy carries only in-frame clones and drops some. The sample lists about 70,000 clones, around 83% occurring once. Time point defined: baseline, week 1 (first vaccination visit). The treatment was: pre-vaccination baseline after standard-of-care therapy. V gave up 8 bases and J gave up 2 bases, with 16 bases separating them. Germline loops: CDR1 MDHEN, CDR2 SYDVKM. The CDR3 is 14 amino acids. This sequence originates from a woman aged 18-30 years with glioma. Some clones in this sample may be carry-over from other donors' samples. The chain is built from TRBV28 and TRBJ2-7; D unresolved. The sample in question was peripheral blood mononuclear cells (PBMCs), obtained from a glioma patient treated with radiotherapy, temozolomide or both. CDR3 bases: TGTGCCAGCGGTGACCGTGGATACCCCTACGAGCAGTACTTC. Its protein product is CASGDRGYPYEQYF.